This T cell receptor (beta chain) emerged from a study of human T cells and chemical hapten exposure. Study in general: Skin of the upper inner arm, approximately 2 cm by approximately 2 cm, received 2% DPC for sensitization.

V lost 9 bases, J lost 4 bases, and 9 bases stayed unmatched. Looked up from germline, CDR1 is MNHNS and CDR2 is SASEGT. This CDR3 has 15 amino acids. A single record per CDR3 protein comes from TCRdb applying MiXCR to the RACE reads. The repertoire has over 85,000 distinct CDR3 sequences, 12% of them found once; the top ten carry approximately 2%. Time point in this sample: patch test 1, 2 weeks after DPC sensitization. Treatment: therapeutic diphenylcyclopropenone sensitization with weekly scalp DPC. Researchers sampled blood before each patch test went on. Regarding the study as a whole: Sensitization with DPC brought no change to TCRs above 1 in 1000 in frequency.

This clonotype has a handful of counts. Its antigen remains unidentified. The chain couples TRBV6-1 to TRBJ2-1; 10 positions match TRBD1. This TCR was recovered from a woman aged 40 to 55 with alopecia areata. Some clones in this sample may be carry-over from other donors' samples. Sequencing used whole blood, obtained in connection with sensitization to the hapten diphenylcyclopropenone (DPC). In DNA form, the CDR3 reads TGTGCCAGTTTCACTCGGGACAGGGGATACAATGAGCAGTTCTTC. Residues: CASFTRDRGYNEQFF.